Below, one TCR beta chain is given with its context. The treatment is: over 15 received Ad26.COV2.S at low or high dose, single or two shots; 5 received placebo; per-sample allocation not given. Repertoires come from day 63 after the first vaccine or placebo injection. CDR1 and CDR2 from the germline V gene are KGHSH and LQKENI. V was trimmed by 1 base and J by 0 bases, leaving 9 bases between them. This CDR3 is 15 amino acids long. The table came from immunoSEQ multiplex PCR; TCRdb's copy has only in-frame clones and leaves some out. The sample contains hundreds of thousands of clones, 70% to 90% of which appear only once. This record comes from a study of Ad26.COV2.S vaccination and SARS-CoV-2 variants. About the research overall: Sample donor was a member of the COV1001 Ad26.COV2.S trial arm. Recipients of Ad26.COV2.S got it intramuscularly, once or twice 56 days apart.

This chain uses TRBV18 with TRBJ1-1; unclear D gene. This sequence was found in a person between 18 and 59 years old who received the Ad26.COV2.S COVID-19 vaccine or a placebo. The specimen comprised peripheral blood, sampled in a trial of Ad26.COV2.S vaccine versus placebo. The CDR3 loop reads CASSPQDPMNTEAFF. The CDR3, as DNA: TGTGCCAGCTCACCACAAGATCCCATGAACACTGAAGCTTTCTTT. The full variable domain, its missing parts supplied by reference TRBV18 and TRBJ1-1, is NAGVMQNPRHLVRRRGQEARLRCSPMKGHSHVYWYRQLPEEGLKFMVYLQKENIIDESGMPKERFSAEFPKEGPSILRIQQVVRGDSAAYFCASSPQDPMNTEAFFGQGTRLTVV.